Ten or more counts support the clone carrying this T cell receptor beta chain. Its antigen is unidentified. The data originate from a study of Graves' ophthalmopathy and Graves' hyperthyroidism. The study's findings and limits: Blood contained most expanded thyroid clonotypes exceeding 0.001 frequency.

Amplified material comprised TCR beta CDR3 regions derived from RNA transcripts. HTBI-primed first-round RT-PCR preceded second-round multiplex PCR. TCRdb redid the calling of the multiplex PCR reads with MiXCR, one entry per CDR3 protein. The table records about 480,000 distinct CDR3 sequences, around 14% of them present only once. V was shortened by 2 bases and J by 4 bases, with 8 bases between the two germline ends. CDR1 and CDR2 from the germline V gene are MNHEY and SVGAGI. The CDR3 spans 13 residues. The chain couples TRBV6-5 to TRBJ1-1, with a weak D call TRBD1 (6 bases). The sequencing input was blood. The source is a woman younger than 45 with Graves' ophthalmopathy. The CDR3 nucleotides are TGTGCCAGCAGTTACCCCAGGGGCACTGAAGCTTTCTTT. Translating gives CASSYPRGTEAFF.